This T cell receptor beta chain comes out of a study of blood T cell repertoires in COVID-19. Study as a whole: Spain, Italy and the United States supplied samples that represented acute and convalescent COVID-19. The cDNA or gDNA used as material had been derived from T cells, B-cell-depleted T cells, or PBMCs.

Some clones are missing from TCRdb's copy, which holds only in-frame ones; the method was immunoSEQ multiplex PCR. This table holds more than 95,000 clones, about 85% found once. The origin of this receptor is a man older than 75 with active or convalescent COVID-19. Sample: peripheral blood.

In DNA, the CDR3 is TGTGCCAGCAGCCCCAGCGGGGGGGACTACAATGAGCAGTTCTTC. Translation: CASSPSGGDYNEQFF. The rearrangement uses TRBV7-3 and TRBJ2-1; 10 positions match TRBD2. Germline V gives CDR1 SGHTA, CDR2 FQGTGA. This CDR3 has 15 amino acids. The V segment lost 5 bases and the J segment 3 bases; nucleotides outside the gene matches: 4.